A single sample is the source of the 22 T cell receptor beta chains below, sequenced in a study of breast tumors, draining lymph nodes, adjacent tissues. TCRdb ran MiXCR on the multiplex PCR reads and lists one entry per CDR3 protein. The data show approximately 100,000 distinct CDR3 sequences, about 30% seen once. Axillary draining lymph nodes of breast cancer patients supplied the node samples. The material sequenced was axillary lymph node tissue. The source of these receptors is a female donor with breast cancer. Some clones in this sample may be carry-over from other donors' samples.

The V gene is TRBV29-1, the J gene TRBJ2-1; 9 nucleotides line up with TRBD1. Unmatched junction bases numbered 8, after V lost 5 bases and J lost 6 bases. The CDR3 spans 14 residues. Per the germline V gene, CDR1 is SQVTM and CDR2 is ANQGSEA. Here the CDR3 DNA reads TGCAGCGTTCCTGGACAGGGGACAAGCAATGAGCAGTTCTTC. This sequence encodes CSVPGQGTSNEQFF.

This clonotype occurred many times. V is TRBV6-6 and J is TRBJ2-7, with D possibly matching TRBD1 (5 bases). Trimming left V 7 bases short and J 7 bases short, with 20 bases between. CDR3 size: 14 residues. Germline CDR1 MNHNY, CDR2 SVGAGI (reference sequence). DNA for the CDR3: TGTGCCAGCATTCCCCCGGACCTCTCAGGGGAGCAGTACTTC. It yields the protein CASIPPDLSGEQYF.

As for this clonotype: It may be a read error: a sequence one base away is much more abundant. V gene TRBV6-2 or TRBV6-3 combines with J gene TRBJ2-1; unclear D gene. The length of the CDR3 is 12 residues. CDR1 and CDR2 (germline): MNHEY, SVGEGT. The CDR3: CASSYGRTEQLF. DNA of the CDR3: TGTGCCAGCAGTTACGGTAGAACTGAGCAGCTCTTC.

The chain couples TRBV7-2 to TRBJ2-1; possibly TRBD1 for D (6 bases). CDR1 SGHTA and CDR2 FQGNSA come from the germline V gene. V lost 6 bases, J lost 4 bases, and 13 bases lay in between. The CDR3 spans 14 residues. The CDR3 sequence: CASRTAGVYNEQFF. CDR3 in DNA: TGTGCCAGCAGAACGGCAGGGGTGTACAATGAGCAGTTCTTC.

The chain recombines TRBV28 with TRBJ2-4; D is uncertain. The CDR3 is 12 amino acids. The germline V gene has CDR1 MDHEN and CDR2 SYDVKM. V lost 6 bases and J lost 6, with 9 bases in between. For the CDR3, the DNA is TGTGCCAGCAGCCCACGGTCAAACATTCAGTACTTC. Translating it yields CASSPRSNIQYF.

This clonotype occurred a few times. One base away lies a much larger clone, so this may be a sequencing read error. The rearrangement links TRBV20-1 to TRBJ2-2; the D gene is possibly TRBD2 (5 bases). The CDR3 contains 12 residues. CDR1 and CDR2 (germline): DFQATT, SNEGSKA (reference sequence). The CDR3 region has the DNA TGCAGTGCTAGAGATTTAGACGGGGAGCCGTTTTTT. It is translated as CSARDLDGEPFF.

Worth noting for this clonotype: With a much larger clone just one base away, this may be a read error. The rearrangement joins TRBV10-3 to TRBJ1-2, with 9 nucleotides matching TRBD1. V was pared by 5 bases and J by 6 bases, with 7 bases of the junction left unmatched. The germline V gene has CDR1 ENHRY and CDR2 SYGVKD. The CDR3 length is 14 residues. The CDR3 DNA reads as TGTGCCATCAGTTTATTGGGACAGGGACATGGCTACACCTTC. Residues: CAISLLGQGHGYTF.

This clonotype was seen at least ten times. The chain recombines TRBV7-9 with TRBJ1-2; no clear D. Trimming removed 4 bases at V and 2 bases at J, with 14 bases between. Germline values: CDR1 SEHNR, CDR2 FQNEAQ (reference sequence). The CDR3 is 15 amino acids. The CDR3 DNA is TGTGCCAGCAGCTCCGTTGAGGTTCTGAACTATGGCTACACCTTC. It encodes CASSSVEVLNYGYTF.

This chain joins TRBV4-3 and TRBJ1-5, with a tentative D call TRBD1 (5 bases). The germline CDR1 and CDR2 sequences are LGHNA and YSLEER. The CDR3 is 16 residues long. Trimming removed 0 bases from V and 6 bases from J, with 15 bases in between. This chain's CDR3 is CASSQDPGRGGQPQHF. CDR3 nucleotide sequence: TGCGCCAGCAGCCAAGATCCGGGACGGGGAGGTCAGCCCCAGCATTTT.

Details on this clonotype: An end of the junction differs from the germline gene, which may be a read error. The gene calls are TRBV5-6 and TRBJ1-6, with D tentatively TRBD1 (6 bases). Germline assignment: CDR1 SGHDT and CDR2 YYEEEE. There are 14 residues in the CDR3. The CDR3 is CASSFRQAYSPLHF. The CDR3, as DNA: TGTGCCAGCAGCTTCCGACAGGCGTATTCGCCCCTCCACTTT.

The V gene is TRBV2, the J gene TRBJ2-7, with 12 bases lining up with TRBD1. CDR1 is SNHLY, CDR2 FYNNEI, per germline. The CDR3 sequence is 14 residues long. After removal of 10 bases from V and 9 bases from J, the junction contained 13 bases not matched to a gene. The CDR3 sequence: CATDGTGGKSGQYF. CDR3 sequence (DNA): TGTGCCACCGACGGGACAGGGGGCAAGAGTGGGCAGTACTTC.

The chain couples TRBV12-3 or TRBV12-4 to TRBJ2-7; D ambiguous. The CDR3 contains 15 residues. Trimming shortened V by 9 bases and J by 0 bases, and 18 bases separated the two germline ends. The CDR3 nucleotides are TGTGCCAGTTCGCTCTTGGAACGGAGCTCCTACGAGCAGTACTTC. This gives the protein CASSLLERSSYEQYF.

This clonotype was detected only a few times. A much larger clonotype is one base distant, so this may be a read error. The V gene is TRBV20-1, the J gene TRBJ2-3; 10 bases fit TRBD2. Trimming at V came to 1 base and at J to 0 bases, leaving 13 bases not matched to a gene. Germline V gene data show CDR1 as DFQATT and CDR2 as SNEGSKA (reference sequence). The CDR3 totals 19 residues. The CDR3 coding sequence is TGCAGTGCTAGAGGGAAGCGGGGGGGCTCTCCTTTGAGCACAGATACGCAGTATTTT. This encodes CSARGKRGGSPLSTDTQYF.

Within the sample, this clonotype is medium-sized. This chain connects TRBV7-9 to TRBJ2-7; TRBD1 matches at 7 bases. In germline, CDR1 is SEHNR, CDR2 FQNEAQ (reference sequence). This CDR3 is 13 amino acids long. Losses at the gene ends were 5 bases for V and 6 bases for J; bases not matched to a gene: 7. CDR3 sequence (DNA): TGTGCCAGCAGCCCGACAGGGTTAAGCGAGCAGTACTTC. Protein product: CASSPTGLSEQYF.

The chain joins TRBV5-1 to TRBJ1-4; TRBD1 matches 7 bases. This CDR3 has 15 residues. Germline CDR1 reads SGHRS; CDR2 reads YFSETQ. After removal of 1 base from V and 4 bases from J, the junction contained 4 bases not matched to a gene. The chain's CDR3 is CASSLTGQINEKLFF. CDR3 in DNA: TGCGCCAGCAGCTTGACGGGACAGATTAATGAAAAACTGTTTTTT.

This clonotype was observed a handful of times. This may arise from a read error, as a much more abundant clone is one base away. V usage is TRBV6-5 and J usage is TRBJ2-5; TRBD2 matches at 9 bases. The germline V gene encodes CDR1 MNHEY and CDR2 SVGAGI. The CDR3 runs 17 residues. The V and J ends lost 5 bases and 0 bases, in that order; junction bases with no gene match: 10. CDR3 loop: CASSHLSGGEYQETQYF. The CDR3 DNA follows: TGTGCCAGCAGTCACCTTAGCGGGGGAGAGTACCAAGAGACCCAGTACTTC.

This clonotype was seen at least ten times. The V gene is TRBV5-4, the J gene TRBJ2-3; D is undetermined. The V end was cut by 4 bases, the J end by 0 bases, with 15 bases between. CDR1 is SGHNT, CDR2 YYREEE, per germline (reference sequence). The CDR3 consists of 16 residues. The CDR3 loop is CASSLNSFSSTDTQYF. CDR3 in DNA: TGTGCCAGCAGCCTCAATTCCTTTTCTAGCACAGATACGCAGTATTTT.

The V call is TRBV6-5, the J call TRBJ1-5, with 7 bases lining up with TRBD1. The CDR3 loop spans 13 amino acids. Germline V gene data show CDR1 as MNHEY and CDR2 as SVGAGI. The ends lost 10 bases at V and 5 bases at J; junction bases unmatched: 8. The CDR3 protein is CANSRQGDQPQHF. CDR3 in DNA: TGTGCCAACAGCCGACAGGGTGATCAGCCCCAGCATTTT.

V usage is TRBV7-8 and J usage is TRBJ2-5; D not certain. Germline V CDR1 and CDR2: SGHVS, FQNEAQ. The CDR3 spans 14 residues. Between the trimmed V and J ends, which lost 8 bases and 1 base, there was a span of 14 bases. CDR3: CASGRVGLQETQYF. CDR3 sequence (DNA): TGTGCCAGCGGCAGAGTGGGTCTCCAAGAGACCCAGTACTTC.

In this sample, this clonotype turned up a few times. CDR3 in amino acids: CASSSTGGKNIQYF. The DNA for the CDR3 is TGTGCCAGCAGTTCTACAGGGGGCAAAAACATTCAGTACTTC. The gene calls are TRBV28 and TRBJ2-4, with 8 bases lining up with TRBD1. Germline lookup yields CDR1 MDHEN and CDR2 SYDVKM. The CDR3 contains 14 residues. The trim removed 4 bases at V and 3 bases at J, leaving 2 bases unmatched.

This clonotype came up many times. This chain connects TRBV9 to TRBJ2-7; 10 bases map to TRBD2. V lost 5 bases and J lost 1; bases outside the gene matches: 6. Germline-derived CDR1 and CDR2 are SGDLS and YYNGEE. The CDR3 contains 15 residues. The CDR3 loop is CASSEGTSVSYEQYF. The CDR3 nucleotides read TGTGCCAGCAGTGAAGGGACTAGCGTTTCCTACGAGCAGTACTTC. Full variable domain (rest looked up from reference TRBV9 and TRBJ2-7): DSGVTQTPKHLITATGQRVTLRCSPRSGDLSVYWYQQSLDQGLQFLIQYYNGEERAKGNILERFSAQQFPDLHSELNLSSLELGDSALYFCASSEGTSVSYEQYFGPGTRLTVT.

Note on this clonotype: Because it lacks the conserved phenylalanine or tryptophan at the end, this CDR3 is likely a read error. The limits of the CDR3 on the DNA are not certain, so only TCRdb's listed CDR3 is given. This chain links TRBV18 with TRBJ1-5. The germline CDR1 and CDR2 sequences are KGHSH and LQKENI. The CDR3 is made up of 8 amino acids, end residues included. Here the CDR3 reads CASSPQIE.